This T cell receptor beta chain was captured in a study of T cell repertoires and leukemia-associated antigens. The table lists this clonotype with a few counts. Its matching antigen is unknown. TCRdb used MiXCR to reprocess the 5' RACE reads, holding one entry per CDR3 protein. The sample includes roughly 10,000 distinct CDR3 sequences, approximately 39% of them seen just once. This CDR3 contains 14 residues. Germline V lookup: CDR1 ENHRY, CDR2 SYGVKD. The V and J ends lost 0 bases and 3 bases, in that order; junction bases with no gene match: 2. V usage is TRBV10-3 and J usage is TRBJ2-7; 7 positions match TRBD2. Specimen: CD3+ T cells sorted from blood and cultured. The sequence was obtained from a female donor in good health. CDR3 sequence reads: CAISESGGIYEQYF. The CDR3 DNA is TGTGCCATCAGTGAGTCGGGGGGGATCTACGAGCAGTACTTC.